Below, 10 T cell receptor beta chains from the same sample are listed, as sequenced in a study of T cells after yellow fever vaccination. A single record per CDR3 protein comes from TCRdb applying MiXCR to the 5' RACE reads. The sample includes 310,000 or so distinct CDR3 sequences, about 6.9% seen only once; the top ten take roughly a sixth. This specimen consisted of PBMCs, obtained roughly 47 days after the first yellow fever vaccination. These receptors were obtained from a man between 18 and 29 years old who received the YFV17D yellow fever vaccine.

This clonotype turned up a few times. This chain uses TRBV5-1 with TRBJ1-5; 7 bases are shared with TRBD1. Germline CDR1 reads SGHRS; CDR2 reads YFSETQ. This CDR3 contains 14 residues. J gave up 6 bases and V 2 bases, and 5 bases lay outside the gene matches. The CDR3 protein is CASSLGGYGQPQHF. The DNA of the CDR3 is TGCGCCAGCAGCTTAGGGGGCTACGGTCAGCCCCAGCATTTT.

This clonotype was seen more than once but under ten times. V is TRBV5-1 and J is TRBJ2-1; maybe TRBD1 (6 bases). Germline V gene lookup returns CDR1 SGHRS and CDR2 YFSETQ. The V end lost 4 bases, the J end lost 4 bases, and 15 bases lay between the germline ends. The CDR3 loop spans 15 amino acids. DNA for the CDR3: TGCGCCAGCAGCCTTTCACCTGACAGGTACAATGAGCAGTTCTTC. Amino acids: CASSLSPDRYNEQFF.

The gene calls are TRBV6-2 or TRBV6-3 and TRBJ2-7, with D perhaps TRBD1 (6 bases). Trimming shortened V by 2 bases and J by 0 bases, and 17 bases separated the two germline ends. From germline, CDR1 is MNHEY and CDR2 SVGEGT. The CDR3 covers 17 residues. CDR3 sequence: CASSYPPQGLYSYEQYF. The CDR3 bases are TGTGCCAGCAGTTACCCACCGCAGGGGCTATACTCCTACGAGCAGTACTTC.

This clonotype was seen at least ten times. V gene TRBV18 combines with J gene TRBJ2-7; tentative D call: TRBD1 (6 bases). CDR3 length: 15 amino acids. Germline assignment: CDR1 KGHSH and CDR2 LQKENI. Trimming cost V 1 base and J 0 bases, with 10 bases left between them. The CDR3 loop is CASSPLRGNSYEQYF. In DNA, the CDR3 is TGTGCCAGCTCACCACTCAGGGGTAACTCCTACGAGCAGTACTTC.

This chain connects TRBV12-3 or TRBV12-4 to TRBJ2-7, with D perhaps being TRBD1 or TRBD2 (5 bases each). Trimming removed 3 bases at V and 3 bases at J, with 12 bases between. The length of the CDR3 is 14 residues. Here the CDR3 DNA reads TGTGCCAGCAGTTTTAGGGACGGACTCTACGAGCAGTACGTC. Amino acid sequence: CASSFRDGLYEQYV.

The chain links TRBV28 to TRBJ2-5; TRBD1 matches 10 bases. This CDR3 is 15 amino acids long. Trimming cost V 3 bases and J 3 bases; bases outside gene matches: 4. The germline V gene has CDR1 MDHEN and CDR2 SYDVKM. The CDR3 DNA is TGTGCCAGCAGTTTGTTGGACAGGGGGGAAGAGACCCAGTACTTC. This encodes CASSLLDRGEETQYF.

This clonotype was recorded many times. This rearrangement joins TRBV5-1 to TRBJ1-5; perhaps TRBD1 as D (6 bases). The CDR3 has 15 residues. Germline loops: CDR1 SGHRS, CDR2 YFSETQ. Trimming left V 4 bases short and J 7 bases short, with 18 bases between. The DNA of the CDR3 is TGCGCCAGCAGCCCGCGAGGGGGGCTCGGGCAGCCCCAGCATTTT. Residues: CASSPRGGLGQPQHF.

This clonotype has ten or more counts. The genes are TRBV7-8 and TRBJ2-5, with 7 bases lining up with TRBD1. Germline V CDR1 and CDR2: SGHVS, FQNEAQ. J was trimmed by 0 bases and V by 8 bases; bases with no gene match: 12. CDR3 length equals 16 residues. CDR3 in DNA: TGTGCCAGCCTCCGACCGGGACAGAAATACCAAGAGACCCAGTACTTC. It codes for CASLRPGQKYQETQYF. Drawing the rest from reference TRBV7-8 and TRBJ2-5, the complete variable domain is GAGVSQSPRYKVAKRGQDVALRCDPISGHVSLFWYQQALGQGPEFLTYFQNEAQLDKSGLPSDRFFAERPEGSVSTLKIQRTQQEDSAVYLCASLRPGQKYQETQYFGPGTRLLVL.

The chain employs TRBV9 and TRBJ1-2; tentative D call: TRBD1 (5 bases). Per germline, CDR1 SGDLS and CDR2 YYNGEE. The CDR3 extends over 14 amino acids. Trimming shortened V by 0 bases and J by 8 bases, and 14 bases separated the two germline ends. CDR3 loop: CASSVAGTDLGYTF. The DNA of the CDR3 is TGTGCCAGCAGCGTAGCGGGGACGGATCTCGGCTACACCTTC.

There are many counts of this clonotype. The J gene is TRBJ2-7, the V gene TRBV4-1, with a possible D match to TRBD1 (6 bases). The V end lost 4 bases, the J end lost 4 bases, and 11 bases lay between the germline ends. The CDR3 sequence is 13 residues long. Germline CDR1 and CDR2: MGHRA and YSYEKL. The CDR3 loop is CASSPGQPYEQYF. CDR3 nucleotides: TGCGCCAGCAGCCCCGGACAGCCTTACGAGCAGTACTTC.